Each of the 16 T cell receptor beta chains below was sequenced from the same sample in a study of shared clonotypes between healthy human individuals. Sequencing used immunoSEQ multiplex PCR; TCRdb keeps in-frame clones, though not all of them. The table shows around 2,000,000 clones, with just over 90% occurring only once. Naive CD8 cells comprised CD45RO-negative, CCR7-positively selected cells, excluding terminally differentiated effector memory CD45RA+ cells. The source material was naive CD8+ T cells from PBMCs. The receptors derive from a man between 18 and 35 years old in good health. Some clones in this sample may be carry-over from other donors' samples.

V usage is TRBV7-9 and J usage is TRBJ1-5, with 10 nucleotides matching TRBD1. Trimming took 5 bases from V and 7 from J; bases not matched to a gene: 11. CDR3 length: 16 amino acids. CDR1 SEHNR and CDR2 FQNEAQ come from the germline V gene (reference sequence). CDR3 residues: CASSATDRGIGQPQHF. CDR3 sequence (DNA): TGTGCCAGCAGCGCCACGGACAGGGGGATAGGGCAGCCCCAGCATTTT.

This clone appeared once. The V call is TRBV7-3, the J call TRBJ1-1; D gene ambiguous. Trimming removed 5 bases at V and 3 bases at J, with 19 bases between. CDR1 and CDR2 (germline): SGHTA, FQGTGA. The CDR3 length is 16 residues. The CDR3 loop reads CASSQNPGLSYTEAFF. Here the CDR3 DNA reads TGTGCCAGCAGCCAGAACCCCGGGTTAAGTTACACTGAAGCTTTCTTT.

Notes on this clone: The sample carries other DNA sequences with the same CDR3. The chain uses TRBV7-9 and TRBJ2-7; D gene ambiguous. Trimming left V 3 bases short and J 7 bases short, with 10 bases between. Looked up from germline, CDR1 is SEHNR and CDR2 is FQNEAQ (reference sequence). The CDR3 is 12 residues long. This CDR3 reads CASSFGSGEQYF. In DNA form, the CDR3 reads TGTGCCAGCAGCTTTGGCTCCGGAGAGCAGTACTTC. The full variable domain, its missing parts supplied by reference TRBV7-9 and TRBJ2-7, is DTGVSQNPRHKITKRGQNVTFRCDPISEHNRLYWYRQTLGQGPEFLTYFQNEAQLEKSRLLSDRFSAERPKGSFSTLEIQRTEQGDSAMYLCASSFGSGEQYFGPGTRLTVT.

The chain combines TRBV11-2 with TRBJ2-5; 9 nucleotides line up with TRBD1. CDR3 size: 16 residues. Germline V gene data show CDR1 as SGHAT and CDR2 as FQNNGV. With 5 bases clipped from V and 5 bases from J, the junction kept 12 bases outside the gene matches. CDR3 nucleotide sequence: TGTGCCAGCAGCCCCCGACAGGGGGTTGAGGCGGAGACCCAGTACTTC. Translated: CASSPRQGVEAETQYF.

The table lists this clone with a count of one. The chain recombines TRBV29-1 with TRBJ1-3; a possible D gene is TRBD1 (6 bases). This CDR3 has 11 amino acids. The germline V gene encodes CDR1 SQVTM and CDR2 ANQGSEA. Trimming left V 7 bases short and J 3 bases short, with 7 bases between. CDR3 DNA: TGCAGCGCCAGGGGTGGAAACACCATATATTTT. This translates into CSARGGNTIYF.

Of note for this clone: The same CDR3 is also encoded by other DNA sequences in this sample. The chain recombines TRBV9 with TRBJ2-3; the D is unclear. In germline, CDR1 is SGDLS, CDR2 YYNGEE. CDR3 length equals 12 residues. The ends were cut back, 4 bases at V and 4 bases at J, with 7 bases in the middle. In DNA, the CDR3 is TGTGCCAGCAGCCCTCGACCAGATACGCAGTATTTT. This codes for CASSPRPDTQYF.

The sample holds a few counts of this clone. This chain uses TRBV19 with TRBJ1-1; D gene unclear. Trimming left V 4 bases short and J 1 base short, with 7 bases between. Germline V lookup: CDR1 LNHDA, CDR2 SQIVND (reference sequence). The CDR3 has 13 amino acids. The CDR3 protein is CASSTNRNTEAFF. The CDR3 DNA sequence: TGTGCCAGTAGTACAAACAGGAACACTGAAGCTTTCTTT.

V usage is TRBV4-3 and J usage is TRBJ2-7; no definite D call. Looked up from germline, CDR1 is LGHNA and CDR2 is YSLEER. Trimming stripped 0 bases from V and 3 bases from J, with 12 bases between. The CDR3 contains 15 residues. CDR3 sequence reads: CASSQEEYGSYEQYF. CDR3 DNA: TGCGCCAGCAGCCAAGAGGAGTATGGCAGCTACGAGCAGTACTTC.

Notes on this clone: The same CDR3 arises from other DNA sequences in this sample as well. The chain uses TRBV7-9 and TRBJ2-7; D tentatively reads TRBD1 or TRBD2 (5 bases each). With 3 bases removed from V and 2 bases from J, the gap between germline ends came to 11 bases. Germline V CDR1 and CDR2: SEHNR, FQNEAQ (reference sequence). The CDR3 is 14 amino acids. Here the CDR3 DNA reads TGTGCCAGCAGCTTCCGGGACCGACCCTACGAGCAGTACTTC. Protein product: CASSFRDRPYEQYF.

The rearrangement joins TRBV20-1 to TRBJ1-2, with a possible D match to TRBD1 (5 bases). V gave up 5 bases and J gave up 5 bases, with 9 bases separating them. The germline gives CDR1 DFQATT, CDR2 SNEGSKA (reference sequence). CDR3 size: 11 residues. CDR3 residues: CSALSGYGYTF. CDR3 in DNA: TGCAGTGCTTTATCAGGGTATGGCTACACCTTC.

This clone was counted once. The genes are TRBV9 and TRBJ2-2; 7 nucleotides agree with TRBD1. The CDR3 is made up of 12 amino acids. Unmatched junction bases numbered 3, after V lost 6 bases and J lost 7 bases. The V gene's germline CDR1 is SGDLS and CDR2 YYNGEE. CDR3 loop: CASKTGLGELFF. Here the CDR3 DNA reads TGTGCCAGCAAGACAGGGCTCGGGGAGCTGTTTTTT.

This chain links TRBV28 with TRBJ2-1; D not resolved. The germline V gene has CDR1 MDHEN and CDR2 SYDVKM. The length of the CDR3 is 14 residues. V gave up 2 bases and J gave up 5 bases, with 10 bases separating them. CDR3 region: CASSLNNPHNEQFF. The CDR3 DNA is TGTGCCAGCAGTTTAAACAACCCACACAATGAGCAGTTCTTC.

Note on this clone: In the same sample, other DNA sequences code for this CDR3. The V and J genes are TRBV7-2 and TRBJ2-7; 8 bases match TRBD1. Looked up from germline, CDR1 is SGHTA and CDR2 is FQGNSA. After removal of 1 base from V and 3 bases from J, the junction contained 5 bases not matched to a gene. The CDR3 runs 15 residues. The CDR3 DNA is TGTGCCAGCAGCTTAGTCTCAGACAGGGGCTACGAGCAGTACTTC. It encodes CASSLVSDRGYEQYF. Combining the CDR3 with reference TRBV7-2 and TRBJ2-7 gives the whole variable domain GAGVSQSPSNKVTEKGKDVELRCDPISGHTALYWYRQSLGQGLEFLIYFQGNSAPDKSGLPSDRFSAERTGGSVSTLTIQRTQQEDSAVYLCASSLVSDRGYEQYFGPGTRLTVT.

The chain is built from TRBV9 and TRBJ1-5, with 9 bases that match TRBD1. This CDR3 has 15 residues. With 4 bases clipped from V and 4 bases from J, the junction kept 6 bases outside the gene matches. Germline V lookup: CDR1 SGDLS, CDR2 YYNGEE. The CDR3 spells CASSKGTGSNQPQHF. The CDR3 DNA reads as TGTGCCAGCAGCAAAGGGACAGGGTCAAATCAGCCCCAGCATTTT.

The CDR3 is CASSYSDGGYEQYF. CDR3 sequence (DNA): TGTGCCAGCAGTTACTCCGACGGGGGCTACGAGCAGTACTTC. The rearrangement joins TRBV6-5 to TRBJ2-7; a weak D match, TRBD2 (6 bases). The germline CDR1 and CDR2 sequences are MNHEY and SVGAGI. Trimming removed 0 bases from V and 3 bases from J, with 9 bases in between. This CDR3 region has 14 residues.

The V call is TRBV4-2, the J call TRBJ2-6; TRBD1 might be the D (5 bases). CDR3 length: 17 amino acids. In germline, CDR1 is LGHNA, CDR2 YNFKEQ. V lost 5 bases to trimming and J lost 0 bases, with 14 bases between them. The CDR3 protein is CASSTYPGNSGANVLTF. The CDR3 DNA reads as TGTGCCAGCAGCACTTACCCAGGGAACTCTGGGGCCAACGTCCTGACTTTC.